The source of this T cell receptor beta chain is a study of T cell responses to AZD1222 COVID-19 vaccine. Study-wide findings and caveats: Per reports, nearly half of all spike-specific TCRs target regions that are unmutated in variants. Distributed over spike, vaccine-associated CD4 TCRs predominated at 160-218 and 743-854. Donors were mostly white British, more females; clonal diversity possibly underestimated.

The V end lost 7 bases, the J end lost 14 bases, and 20 bases lay between the germline ends. This CDR3 comprises 12 residues. Of note for this clone: Its specificity is not known.

Clones were sequenced by immunoSEQ multiplex PCR, and TCRdb holds only the in-frame ones, with some missing. The table shows some 100,000 clones, with approximately 91% occurring only once. This material consisted of peripheral blood, taken on day 0 of AZD1222 vaccination. J is TRBJ1-2 and V is TRBV12-3 or TRBV12-4, with unresolved D. This clonotype originated in an adult in good health. The DNA for the CDR3 is TGTGCCAGCAACAATGCCGCGCCAACCGGGACCTTC. This sequence encodes CASNNAAPTGTF.